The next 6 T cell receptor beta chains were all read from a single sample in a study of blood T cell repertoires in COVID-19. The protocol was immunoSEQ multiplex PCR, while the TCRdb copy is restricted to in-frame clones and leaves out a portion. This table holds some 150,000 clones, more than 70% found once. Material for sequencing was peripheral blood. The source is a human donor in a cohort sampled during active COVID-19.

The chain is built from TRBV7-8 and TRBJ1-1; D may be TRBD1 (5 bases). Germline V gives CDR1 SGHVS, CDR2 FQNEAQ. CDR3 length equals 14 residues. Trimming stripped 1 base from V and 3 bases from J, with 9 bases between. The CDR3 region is CASSLEDSYTEAFF. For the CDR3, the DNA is TGTGCCAGCAGCTTAGAAGACAGCTACACTGAAGCTTTCTTT.

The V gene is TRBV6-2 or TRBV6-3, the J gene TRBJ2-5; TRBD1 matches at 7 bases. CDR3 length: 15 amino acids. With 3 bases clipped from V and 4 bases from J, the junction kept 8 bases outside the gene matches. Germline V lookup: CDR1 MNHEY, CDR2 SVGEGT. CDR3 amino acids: CASSYRAWDRETQYF. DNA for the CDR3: TGTGCCAGCAGTTATCGGGCATGGGACAGAGAGACCCAGTACTTC.

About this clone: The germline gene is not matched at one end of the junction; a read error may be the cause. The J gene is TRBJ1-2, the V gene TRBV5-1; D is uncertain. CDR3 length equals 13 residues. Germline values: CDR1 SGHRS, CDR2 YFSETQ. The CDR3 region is CASSYGANYGYTF. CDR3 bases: TGCGCCAGTAGCTACGGAGCTAACTATGGCTACACCTTC.

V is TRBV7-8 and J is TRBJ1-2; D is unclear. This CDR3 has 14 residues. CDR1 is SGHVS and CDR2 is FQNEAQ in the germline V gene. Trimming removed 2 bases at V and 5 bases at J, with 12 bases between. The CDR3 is CASSLSGLNYGYTF. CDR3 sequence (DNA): TGTGCCAGCAGCTTATCCGGACTAAATTATGGCTACACCTTC.

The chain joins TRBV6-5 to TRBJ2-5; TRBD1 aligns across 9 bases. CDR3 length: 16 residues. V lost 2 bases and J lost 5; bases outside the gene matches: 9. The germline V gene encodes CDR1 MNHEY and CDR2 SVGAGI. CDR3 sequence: CASSYEGTGLVETQYF. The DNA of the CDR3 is TGTGCCAGCAGTTACGAAGGGACAGGGTTGGTGGAGACCCAGTACTTC.

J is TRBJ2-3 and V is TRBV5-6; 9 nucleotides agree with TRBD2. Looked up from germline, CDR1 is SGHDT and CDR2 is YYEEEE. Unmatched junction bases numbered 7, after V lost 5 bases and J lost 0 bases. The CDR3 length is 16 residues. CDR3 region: CASRLLAGTSTDTQYF. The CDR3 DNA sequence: TGTGCCAGCAGGTTACTAGCGGGCACTAGCACAGATACGCAGTATTTT.